A selection of T cell receptor beta chains follows, all from one sample in a study of beta chain features in type 1 diabetes. The protocol was immunoSEQ multiplex PCR, while the TCRdb copy is restricted to in-frame clones and leaves out a portion. This sample has under 250,000 clones; 13% to 15% occur once, and the top ten carry more than 0.025%. The sample was naive CD4+ T cells from blood. These receptors all stem from a woman between 40 and 50 years old in good health. CDR3s include the opening cysteine and the closing phenylalanine or tryptophan. Clone sizes are given selectively: once, few, many, or a class where the clone is expanded.

few | TRBV18 | 14 | CASSPGTGTSPLHF
NA | TRBV10-2 | 13 | CASSVDTAGELFF
NA | TRBV4-2 | 15 | CASSQGRSGTGELFF
few | TRBV7-9 | 15 | CASSPVVSSWETQYF
NA | TRBV7-8 | 14 | CASKPKGGAGELFF
few | TRBV7-2 | 13 | CASSVRRGNEQFF
many | TRBV7-6 | 14 | CASSPSFPAYEQYF
few | TRBV2 | 13 | CASRTGQGVRQFF
NA | TRBV4-3 | 14 | CASSRGQGPDTQYF
few | TRBV5-1 | 12 | CASSSYQETQYF
NA | TRBV5-4 | 16 | CASTPTSGGAIETQYF
NA | TRBV13 | 16 | CASSLGLRDRENTIYF
few | TRBV7-2 | 15 | CASSFLAGSAGEQFF
NA | TRBV4-3 | 15 | CASSQEGRGHYEAFF
NA | TRBV18 | 16 | CASSPGQAPSTGELFF
NA | TRBV15 | 18 | CATTTTQPERDRAAEAFF
few | TRBV10-3 | 14 | CAISGREEQETQYF
NA | TRBV6-5 | 14 | CASRPNRDSYEQYF
NA | TRBV2 | 18 | CASRPLLLAGVATDTQYF
few | TRBV19 | 16 | CASNPFGRAGNQPQHF
NA | TRBV4-1 | 16 | CASSPRLTVMNTEAFF
NA | TRBV25-1 | 14 | CASSAYRGGSPLHF
NA | TRBV6-1 | 14 | CASSPGVLGYGYTF
few | TRBV7-2 | 13 | CASSHDEREKLFF
NA | TRBV6-4 | 15 | CASSDGGGATDTQYF
few | TRBV27 | 15 | CASSLSYGAAYEQYF
NA | TRBV15 | 17 | CATSREAGTLTNYGYTF
NA | TRBV7-2 | 15 | CASSLFSSGGYEQYF
NA | TRBV18 | 14 | CASSPPSGWNIQYF
NA | TRBV5-6 | 11 | CASSSRETQYF
few | TRBV10-1 | 16 | CASSESRSPGANVLTF
few | TRBV5-1 | 16 | CASSLEAAGGANVLTF
NA | TRBV19 | 13 | CASNLGESYGYTF
once | TRBV5-4 | 16 | CASSWGQTRGNEKLFF
NA | TRBV11-3 | 15 | CASSRDGQGYNEQFF
NA | TRBV27 | 17 | CASSLTGQGRFNYGYTF
NA | TRBV9 | 15 | CASSVDRGNTGELFF
once | TRBV7-2 | 14 | CASSPQGAVYEQYF
NA | TRBV11-2 | 15 | CASSRLRGFFNEQFF
NA | TRBV19 | 15 | CASSNRFLEYDEQYF
NA | TRBV19 | 12 | CASTPSDYGYTF
few | TRBV6-5 | 14 | CASRQGSSGNTIYF
few | TRBV2 | 15 | CASSPRLAGTDTQYF
few | TRBV7-9 | 15 | CASSARRENNYGYTF
few | TRBV7-9 | 15 | CASSPIFPGAYGYTF
NA | TRBV29-1 | 15 | CSGRTSGGATGELFF
few | TRBV6-6 | 12 | CASSYGQPKQYF
few | TRBV5-1 | 16 | CASSPTPGQSSYEQYF
few | TRBV4-1 | 15 | CASSQDWGRNEKLFF